These T cell receptor beta chains were read from a single sample in a study of shared clonotypes between healthy human individuals. The assay was immunoSEQ multiplex PCR, and TCRdb's table has in-frame clones only and misses some. The sample lists some 2,000,000 clones; about 95% were seen once. Sequenced material: naive CD8+ T cells sorted from blood. The receptor source for this set is a man aged 18 to 30 in good health. The CDR3 runs from the conserved cysteine through the conserved F or W. Each record gives: J gene, clone size, V gene, D gene, CDR3 DNA, CDR3 protein. The D gene is left open where the match is weak. Clone size is shown for a subset of rows, as once, few, many or a class of expanded clone.

j_call: TRBJ2-5; clone_size: NA; v_call: TRBV6-6; d_call: NA; cdr3_nt: TGTGCCAGCACCTCGCTAGTCCAAGAGACCCAGTACTTC; cdr3_aa: CASTSLVQETQYF
j_call: TRBJ2-3; clone_size: NA; v_call: TRBV6-7; d_call: NA; cdr3_nt: TGTGCCAGCAGTGAACTGCCCAGCACGCAGTATTTT; cdr3_aa: CASSELPSTQYF
j_call: TRBJ2-7; clone_size: once; v_call: TRBV10-3; d_call: NA; cdr3_nt: TGTGCCATCAGTGAGCCGTGGGGGGTTAAGCCCTACGAGCAGTACTTC; cdr3_aa: CAISEPWGVKPYEQYF
j_call: TRBJ1-4; clone_size: NA; v_call: TRBV2; d_call: NA; cdr3_nt: TGTGCCAGCACCACCGCACGGGACGCCTTAGAAAAACTGTTTTTT; cdr3_aa: CASTTARDALEKLFF
j_call: TRBJ2-3; clone_size: NA; v_call: TRBV6-5; d_call: NA; cdr3_nt: TGTGCCAGCAGTTACGACTCAACAGATACGCAGTATTTT; cdr3_aa: CASSYDSTDTQYF
j_call: TRBJ2-2; clone_size: NA; v_call: TRBV2; d_call: TRBD2; cdr3_nt: TGTGCCAGCAGTACCTGGCCGCGGGGGACCGGGGAGCTGTTTTTT; cdr3_aa: CASSTWPRGTGELFF
j_call: TRBJ2-3; clone_size: NA; v_call: TRBV7-9; d_call: NA; cdr3_nt: TGTGCCAGCAGCTCCGAGGAACGAGATACGCAGTATTTT; cdr3_aa: CASSSEERDTQYF
j_call: TRBJ2-1; clone_size: NA; v_call: TRBV29-1; d_call: NA; cdr3_nt: TGCAGCGTTGAGGTTAGCTCCTACAATGAGCAGTTCTTC; cdr3_aa: CSVEVSSYNEQFF
j_call: TRBJ2-3; clone_size: once; v_call: TRBV9; d_call: TRBD2; cdr3_nt: TGTGCCAGCAGCCCTACTAGCGGCACAGATACGCAGTATTTT; cdr3_aa: CASSPTSGTDTQYF
j_call: TRBJ1-2; clone_size: NA; v_call: TRBV30; d_call: NA; cdr3_nt: TGTGCCTGGAGTGTAGGGGCTTCTTATGGCTACACCTTC; cdr3_aa: CAWSVGASYGYTF
j_call: TRBJ2-7; clone_size: NA; v_call: TRBV30; d_call: TRBD2; cdr3_nt: TGTGCCTGGAGTAACGGGGCGGGAGAGATGGACGAGCAGTACTTC; cdr3_aa: CAWSNGAGEMDEQYF
j_call: TRBJ2-5; clone_size: NA; v_call: TRBV27; d_call: TRBD2; cdr3_nt: TGTGCCAGCAGTCCACTAGCGGTCCAAGAGACCCAGTACTTC; cdr3_aa: CASSPLAVQETQYF
j_call: TRBJ2-7; clone_size: NA; v_call: TRBV28; d_call: NA; cdr3_nt: TGTGCCAGCATCCCCGCCCGGGGCAAAGACGAGCAGTACTTC; cdr3_aa: CASIPARGKDEQYF